Only a few counts were recorded for the clone carrying this T cell receptor beta chain. Deletions cut 6 bases from V and 5 bases from J, with 11 bases between. CDR3 length equals 13 residues. Germline V CDR1 and CDR2: ENHRY, SYGVKD. The record originates from a study of blood T cells in healthy people across ages. Through a sample-barcoded 5' primer and a J-beta primer mix, a second PCR was run for roughly 7 to 11 cycles. Each CDR3 protein is one row after TCRdb ran MiXCR on the 5' RACE reads. The table has more than 1 million distinct CDR3 sequences, under 55% seen once. The chain combines TRBV10-3 with TRBJ2-1, with D perhaps TRBD1 (5 bases). This TCR was recovered from a woman aged 55-69 years in good health. Material: blood. As DNA, the CDR3 is TGTGCCATCAGGGTACAGGCCCACAATGAGCAGTTCTTC. Residues: CAIRVQAHNEQFF.